A selection of T cell receptor beta chains follows, all from one sample in a study of blood T cell repertoires in COVID-19. The data were produced by immunoSEQ multiplex PCR, yet TCRdb's version contains in-frame clones alone and is incomplete. The sample comprises around 250,000 clones, about 83% of which are singletons, and 4.5% to 7% rests with the top ten. The sample comprised peripheral blood. The receptors shown here come from an elderly man with acute or convalescent COVID-19. Both conserved end residues are part of each CDR3. D genes are given only for firm matches. Expanded clones get a size class; other rows say once, few or many, or leave the size out.

CDR3 protein: CASSGGQEGHGYTF; CDR3 DNA: TGTGCCAGCAGCGGGGGACAGGAGGGACATGGCTACACCTTC; D gene: TRBD1; V gene: TRBV2; clone size: NA; J gene: TRBJ1-2
CDR3 protein: CAWSLRGGADTQYF; CDR3 DNA: TGTGCCTGGAGTTTGCGGGGGGGGGCAGATACGCAGTATTTT; D gene: TRBD2; V gene: TRBV30; clone size: NA; J gene: TRBJ2-3
CDR3 protein: CASSLSGGPYNEQFF; CDR3 DNA: TGTGCCAGTAGTCTTAGCGGGGGACCCTACAATGAGCAGTTCTTC; D gene: TRBD2; V gene: TRBV19; clone size: many; J gene: TRBJ2-1
CDR3 protein: CASQGVSNQPQHF; CDR3 DNA: TGTGCCAGCCAGGGGGTCAGCAATCAGCCCCAGCATTTT; D gene: TRBD1; V gene: TRBV5-3; clone size: NA; J gene: TRBJ1-5
CDR3 protein: CAISESGGNNQPQHF; CDR3 DNA: TGTGCCATCAGTGAGTCAGGAGGGAACAATCAGCCCCAGCATTTT; D gene: NA; V gene: TRBV10-3; clone size: NA; J gene: TRBJ1-5
CDR3 protein: CSASSGVNTEAFF; CDR3 DNA: TGCAGTGCTAGTTCCGGGGTGAACACTGAAGCTTTCTTT; D gene: NA; V gene: TRBV20-1; clone size: NA; J gene: TRBJ1-1
CDR3 protein: CASSFSTARLKQYF; CDR3 DNA: TGTGCCAGCAGTTTTTCGACAGCTCGTTTGAAGCAGTACTTC; D gene: NA; V gene: TRBV28; clone size: NA; J gene: TRBJ2-7
CDR3 protein: CASSELTGPAYGYTF; CDR3 DNA: TGTGCCAGCAGTGAATTGACAGGGCCTGCCTATGGCTACACCTTC; D gene: TRBD1; V gene: TRBV6-1; clone size: NA; J gene: TRBJ1-2
CDR3 protein: CASTSGDQGVFEKLFF; CDR3 DNA: TGTGCCAGTACTTCAGGGGATCAAGGGGTTTTTGAAAAACTGTTTTTT; D gene: NA; V gene: TRBV19; clone size: NA; J gene: TRBJ1-4
CDR3 protein: CASSLVAGDGEKLFF; CDR3 DNA: TGCGCCAGCAGCTTGGTCGCGGGGGACGGTGAAAAACTGTTTTTT; D gene: NA; V gene: TRBV5-1; clone size: NA; J gene: TRBJ1-4
CDR3 protein: CASSLWQEQFF; CDR3 DNA: TGTGCCAGCAGTTTATGGCAGGAGCAGTTCTTC; D gene: NA; V gene: TRBV28; clone size: NA; J gene: TRBJ2-1
CDR3 protein: CASSSQGGRETQYF; CDR3 DNA: TGTGCCAGTAGTAGTCAGGGGGGTCGAGAGACCCAGTACTTC; D gene: NA; V gene: TRBV19; clone size: NA; J gene: TRBJ2-5
CDR3 protein: CASNRDRGIEKLFF; CDR3 DNA: TGTGCCAGCAACCGGGACAGGGGGATTGAAAAACTGTTTTTT; D gene: TRBD1; V gene: TRBV2; clone size: once; J gene: TRBJ1-4
CDR3 protein: CASSVQPLGTSGNNEQFF; CDR3 DNA: TGTGCCAGCAGCGTACAACCCCTCGGGACTAGCGGAAACAATGAGCAGTTCTTC; D gene: TRBD2; V gene: TRBV9; clone size: NA; J gene: TRBJ2-1
CDR3 protein: CASSAMLGENSYEQYF; CDR3 DNA: TGTGCCAGCAGCGCCATGCTAGGGGAAAACTCCTACGAGCAGTACTTC; D gene: NA; V gene: TRBV7-6; clone size: NA; J gene: TRBJ2-7
CDR3 protein: CASSQLPGQGRPGELFF; CDR3 DNA: TGTGCCAGCAGCCAATTGCCGGGACAGGGGCGTCCCGGGGAGCTGTTTTTT; D gene: TRBD1; V gene: TRBV11-2; clone size: NA; J gene: TRBJ2-2
CDR3 protein: CASSEGGPIAKNIQYF; CDR3 DNA: TGTGCCAGCAGCGAGGGAGGGCCGATAGCCAAAAACATTCAGTACTTC; D gene: TRBD2; V gene: TRBV28; clone size: once; J gene: TRBJ2-4
CDR3 protein: CASARPPGGAYEQYF; CDR3 DNA: TGTGCCAGTGCCAGGCCCCCTGGGGGGGCGTACGAGCAGTACTTC; D gene: NA; V gene: TRBV7-9; clone size: NA; J gene: TRBJ2-7
CDR3 protein: CASSQQRTGELFF; CDR3 DNA: TGCGCCAGCAGCCAGCAGCGCACCGGGGAGCTGTTTTTT; D gene: NA; V gene: TRBV5-1; clone size: NA; J gene: TRBJ2-2
CDR3 protein: CASSVGDSQQETQYF; CDR3 DNA: TGCGCCAGCAGCGTGGGGGACAGTCAACAAGAGACCCAGTACTTC; D gene: TRBD1; V gene: TRBV5-1; clone size: NA; J gene: TRBJ2-5
CDR3 protein: CASSLGQGAYGANVLTF; CDR3 DNA: TGTGCCAGCAGCCTAGGACAGGGGGCTTATGGGGCCAACGTCCTGACTTTC; D gene: TRBD1; V gene: TRBV5-4; clone size: NA; J gene: TRBJ2-6
CDR3 protein: CASSPSEGVRNQPQHF; CDR3 DNA: TGTGCCAGCAGCCCCTCCGAGGGGGTGCGCAATCAGCCCCAGCATTTT; D gene: NA; V gene: TRBV27; clone size: NA; J gene: TRBJ1-5
CDR3 protein: CASSVMGLNSGANVLTF; CDR3 DNA: TGTGCCAGCAGTGTGATGGGGCTTAACTCTGGGGCCAACGTCCTGACTTTC; D gene: NA; V gene: TRBV6-1; clone size: NA; J gene: TRBJ2-6
CDR3 protein: CASSQSAGNYEAFF; CDR3 DNA: TGCGCCAGCAGCCAGAGTGCAGGGAACTATGAAGCTTTCTTT; D gene: NA; V gene: TRBV5-1; clone size: NA; J gene: TRBJ1-1
CDR3 protein: CASSAAVGNSPLHF; CDR3 DNA: TGTGCCAGCAGCGCTGCGGTTGGAAATTCACCCCTCCACTTT; D gene: NA; V gene: TRBV3-1/TRBV3-2; clone size: NA; J gene: TRBJ1-6
CDR3 protein: CASSHEAGAGYEQYF; CDR3 DNA: TGTGCCAGCAGCCACGAAGCGGGAGCTGGATACGAGCAGTACTTC; D gene: TRBD2; V gene: TRBV4-2; clone size: NA; J gene: TRBJ2-7
CDR3 protein: CASSSGTGPNEKLFF; CDR3 DNA: TGTGCCAGCAGCTCGGGGACAGGACCTAATGAAAAACTGTTTTTT; D gene: TRBD1; V gene: TRBV7-2; clone size: NA; J gene: TRBJ1-4
CDR3 protein: CASSLGGPSEQYF; CDR3 DNA: TGTGCCAGCAGTTTAGGGGGGCCCTCCGAGCAGTACTTC; D gene: NA; V gene: TRBV12-3/TRBV12-4; clone size: NA; J gene: TRBJ2-7
CDR3 protein: CARSWSPYNEQFF; CDR3 DNA: TGTGCCAGAAGCTGGAGCCCCTACAATGAGCAGTTCTTC; D gene: NA; V gene: TRBV7-5; clone size: NA; J gene: TRBJ2-1
CDR3 protein: CASSLGGGNQPQHF; CDR3 DNA: TGTGCCAGCTCATTAGGGGGGGGCAATCAGCCCCAGCATTTT; D gene: NA; V gene: TRBV18; clone size: NA; J gene: TRBJ1-5
CDR3 protein: CASAGLHYEQYF; CDR3 DNA: TGTGCCAGCGCGGGACTCCACTACGAGCAGTACTTC; D gene: NA; V gene: TRBV2; clone size: NA; J gene: TRBJ2-7
CDR3 protein: CASSPIRTSSYEQYF; CDR3 DNA: TGTGCCAGCTCACCAATTCGTACTAGCTCCTACGAGCAGTACTTC; D gene: NA; V gene: TRBV18; clone size: NA; J gene: TRBJ2-7